Listed here is a single T cell receptor (beta chain). Its antigen target is currently unknown. Nothing much larger sits one base from this clone, and base qualities are not available. Each collaborating institution followed its own protocols to collect whole blood in K2EDTA tubes. Collaborator samples were shipped for TCRbeta analysis as frozen whole blood, isolated PBMCs, or DNA extracted from either sample type. This specimen belongs to a study of blood T cell repertoires in COVID-19 (dated by TCRdb to the early 2020s). For the study in its entirety: Samples from collaborators originated in the United States, Italy and Spain and spanned both the acute and convalescent phases of COVID-19. The samples were drawn from the first 160 participants of the ongoing ImmuneRACE study and from some 1,300 subjects provided by 6 global collaborators. Nearly every sample came with metadata listing a de-identified subject ID, COVID-19 status, age in years and sex. Where available, HLA class I and class II types were obtained from metadata supplied by the sample provider rather than from assay-based typing. The prospective study material was composed of cDNA or gDNA derived from T cells, B-cell-depleted T cells, or PBMCs. Subjects who had been exposed to COVID-19, were actively infected with it, or had recovered from it provided the deeply sampled blood TCRbeta repertoires that made up the dataset. The repertoires were released in a freely available public database intended as a resource for research on the immune response to SARS-CoV-2. Study-wide findings and limitations: The quantity of clinical and demographic metadata differed by source and by participant and was supplied without curation.

The immunoSEQ Assay, a bias-controlled multiplex PCR, was used to amplify TCRbeta CDR3 regions from genomic DNA. From the authors' description of their analysis: The number of nucleated cells in each sample was estimated from the amplification of reference gene primers within the assay. To quantify the absolute abundance of each unique TCRbeta CDR3 rearrangement, sequence reads were collapsed and filtered. For each sample, productive Simpson clonality was calculated by taking the square root of Simpson's diversity index across productive rearrangements. This immuneACCESS table, as held by TCRdb, lists in-frame sequences with V and J called but not all clones. Of the missing ones, under half trace to an unresolved V gene in checked studies; the others have no known cause. V and J calls and clone size are copied from that table; D and trimming were computed from the DNA. This sample has 150,000 to 200,000 clones in its table, and roughly 89% of those were observed once. The ten largest clones represent around 7% of the sample.

This clonotype was sampled from a man aged 35 to 55 with acute or convalescent COVID-19. Input material: peripheral blood.

The DNA sequence is given as TGCGCCAGCTTTCGGACAGGGAACACCGGGGAGCTGTTTTTT. Its translation is CASFRTGNTGELFF. The rearrangement joined TRBV5-1 to TRBJ2-2; 7 central bases correspond to TRBD1. In the germline V gene, CDR1 corresponds to SGHRS and CDR2 to YFSETQ. The CDR3 runs 14 amino acids, cysteine and phenylalanine included. The retained sequence is limited to the CDR3, 42 bases, with the frame set at the first base. After removal of 7 bases from V and 1 base from J, the junction retains 4 bases not matched to a gene.